The present TCR beta chain was sequenced within a study of blood T cell repertoires in COVID-19. Overall study context: The United States, Italy and Spain were the sources of the acute and convalescent COVID-19 samples.

Profiling relied on immunoSEQ multiplex PCR, and the TCRdb table lists in-frame clones only, not all of them. The sample holds some 240,000 clones, 85% seen once. This CDR3 spans 16 amino acids. With 7 bases clipped from V and 5 bases from J, the junction kept 12 bases outside the gene matches. The germline V gene encodes CDR1 MNHNY and CDR2 SVGAGI (reference sequence). Source material: peripheral blood. This chain uses TRBV6-6 with TRBJ2-7, with 12 bases matching TRBD1. The TCR sequence derives from a woman in her 70s with COVID-19, enrolled during active disease. CDR3 sequence reads: CASTILGGTGGDEQYF. The CDR3 bases are TGTGCCAGCACCATTTTGGGTGGGACAGGGGGCGACGAGCAGTACTTC.